Each of the 10 T cell receptor beta chains below was sequenced from the same sample in a study of human CD8 memory T cell subsets. TCR beta was sequenced from UMI-tagged 5' RACE libraries. Reanalyzing the 5' RACE reads, TCRdb keeps one entry per CDR3 protein, without DNA. Its listing shows several thousand distinct CDR3 sequences. The sample consisted of CD8+ T cells from PBMCs. These TCRs come from a human donor in good health.

This clonotype registers medium-sized by frequency. The chain carries TRBV11-2 and TRBJ2-7. CDR3 size: 13 residues. Per the germline V gene, CDR1 is SGHAT and CDR2 is FQNNGV. The chain's CDR3 is CASSLDVPYEQYF.

The CDR3 spells CASSLESERYNEQFF. The rearrangement uses TRBV11-2 and TRBJ2-1. CDR1 and CDR2 (germline): SGHAT, FQNNGV. The CDR3 is 15 residues long. The variable domain in full, with the rest retrieved from reference TRBV11-2 and TRBJ2-1, is EAGVAQSPRYKIIEKRQSVAFWCNPISGHATLYWYQQILGQGPKLLIQFQNNGVVDDSQLPKDRFSAERLKGVDSTLKIQPAKLEDSAVYLCASSLESERYNEQFFGPGTRLTVL.

The chain recombines TRBV4-1 with TRBJ2-7. CDR1 is MGHRA, CDR2 YSYEKL, per germline. CDR3 length: 13 amino acids. This CDR3 is CASSQFGSYEQYF.

The chain employs TRBV7-2 and TRBJ2-7; no DNA is available, so the TRBD1 call from TCRdb remains unchecked. Germline V gene data show CDR1 as SGHTA and CDR2 as FQGNSA. The CDR3 has 16 residues. The CDR3: CASSLTPQRKGDEQYF.

This chain uses TRBV7-9 with TRBJ2-3; TCRdb gives TRBD1 as the D gene, but with no DNA this cannot be confirmed. In germline, CDR1 is SEHNR, CDR2 FQNEAQ (reference sequence). The CDR3 is 16 amino acids. The CDR3 spells CASSSPGQGVADTQYF.

The J gene is TRBJ2-7, the V gene TRBV27; TCRdb's D call of TRBD1 is untestable without DNA. Per the germline V gene, CDR1 is MNHEY and CDR2 is SMNVEV (reference sequence). The CDR3 spans 14 residues. The chain's CDR3 is CASTTYRDRYEQYF.

The J gene is TRBJ1-5, the V gene TRBV20-1; TCRdb gives TRBD1 as the D gene, but with no DNA this cannot be confirmed. The V gene's germline CDR1 is DFQATT and CDR2 SNEGSKA (reference sequence). The CDR3 is 14 residues long. This chain's CDR3 is CSASVTGRNQPQHF.

The chain joins TRBV25-1 to TRBJ1-2; TCRdb picks TRBD1, but there is no DNA to check that call. Germline V CDR1 and CDR2: MGHDK, SYGVNS. There are 14 residues in the CDR3. The CDR3 sequence is CASSARQGTHGYTF.

By frequency, this clonotype registers medium-sized (0.01 to 0.1%). The chain joins TRBV9 to TRBJ1-2; TCRdb's D gene call, TRBD1, goes unchecked for lack of DNA. Looked up from germline, CDR1 is SGDLS and CDR2 is YYNGEE. CDR3 size: 12 residues. CDR3 sequence: CASSPGGGGYTF.

This chain links TRBV4-3 with TRBJ1-5; TCRdb names TRBD1, which stays unverified in the absence of DNA. CDR1 and CDR2 from the germline V gene are LGHNA and YSLEER. This CDR3 is built from 14 residues. CDR3 in amino acids: CASSQDRSGQPQHF.